This paragraph reports one T cell receptor (beta chain). Its specificity is not known. PCR involved 60 Vbeta and 13 Jbeta primers. The table came from immunoSEQ multiplex PCR; TCRdb's copy has only in-frame clones and leaves some out. The data contain 110,000 or so clones, roughly 70% of them singletons. This sample was included in a study of cytomegalovirus exposure and HLA in healthy donors. Overall study results and limits: Later on, an analysis found that several of the most significant clusters appeared to be linked to common viral pathogens, which included parvovirus B19. V segments that were indistinguishable, TRBV6-2 and TRBV6-3 among them, were omitted from analysis. Among CMV-associated TCR beta chains, most appeared HLA-restricted in a later analysis.

Germline CDR1 LNHDA, CDR2 SQIVND (reference sequence). V shed 9 bases and J shed 6 bases, with 18 bases lying between them. This CDR3 has 14 amino acids. Sequencing was carried out using PBMCs. The receptor was isolated from a woman aged 40 to 50 in good health and CMV-seropositive. This chain uses TRBV19 with TRBJ1-5, with D possibly matching TRBD1 (5 bases). This CDR3 reads CASRRVGGTQPQHF. The CDR3 bases are TGTGCCAGCAGGAGGGTCGGGGGAACTCAGCCCCAGCATTTT.